These 3 T cell receptor beta chains originate from one sample sequenced in a study of pediatric ulcerative colitis. The protocol was immunoSEQ multiplex PCR, while the TCRdb copy is restricted to in-frame clones and leaves out a portion. Among roughly 54,000 clones listed, 75% to 90% were seen once. Sequences were obtained from blood. The receptors shown here come from a boy between 5 and 17 years old who was a control in a study of pediatric ulcerative colitis.

The chain couples TRBV14 to TRBJ1-3; D unresolved. Per the germline V gene, CDR1 is SGHDN and CDR2 is FVKESK. Trimming left V 1 base short and J 0 bases short, with 4 bases between. CDR3 length equals 14 residues. The CDR3 region has the DNA TGTGCCAGCAGCCAAGCCCTCTCTGGAAACACCATATATTTT. Its protein product is CASSQALSGNTIYF. Based on the CDR3 plus reference TRBV14 and TRBJ1-3, the full variable domain is EAGVTQFPSHSVIEKGQTVTLRCDPISGHDNLYWYRRVMGKEIKFLLHFVKESKQDESGMPNNRFLAERTGGTYSTLKVQPAELEDSGVYFCASSQALSGNTIYFGEGSWLTVV.

The V call is TRBV29-1, the J call TRBJ2-1; TRBD1 matches 7 bases. CDR1 and CDR2 from the germline V gene are SQVTM and ANQGSEA. Trimming cost V 6 bases and J 2 bases; bases outside gene matches: 13. CDR3 length: 16 amino acids. CDR3 sequence reads: CSVVLNGQGAYNEQFF. DNA for the CDR3: TGCAGCGTCGTCTTGAATGGGCAGGGGGCCTACAATGAGCAGTTCTTC.

The chain carries TRBV7-9 and TRBJ2-3; 10 bases are a match to TRBD2. This CDR3 contains 19 residues. The germline V gene encodes CDR1 SEHNR and CDR2 FQNEAQ (reference sequence). Trimming cost V 5 bases and J 0 bases; bases outside gene matches: 14. The CDR3 bases are TGTGCCAGCAGCCGAGCAGGGCTAGCGGGAGTCGAAAGCACAGATACGCAGTATTTT. The encoded protein is CASSRAGLAGVESTDTQYF.